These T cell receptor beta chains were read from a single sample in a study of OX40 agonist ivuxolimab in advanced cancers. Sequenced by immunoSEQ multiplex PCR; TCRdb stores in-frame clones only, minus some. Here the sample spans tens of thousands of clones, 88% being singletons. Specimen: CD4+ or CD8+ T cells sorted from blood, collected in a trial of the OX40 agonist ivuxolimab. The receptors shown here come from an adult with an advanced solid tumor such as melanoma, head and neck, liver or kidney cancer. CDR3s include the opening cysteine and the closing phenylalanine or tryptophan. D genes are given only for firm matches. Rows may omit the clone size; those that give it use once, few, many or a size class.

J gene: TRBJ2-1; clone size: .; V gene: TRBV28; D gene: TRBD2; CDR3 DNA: TGTGCCAGCAGTTTATGGGGTTCTAGCGGCGCCTACAATGAGCAGTTCTTC; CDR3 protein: CASSLWGSSGAYNEQFF
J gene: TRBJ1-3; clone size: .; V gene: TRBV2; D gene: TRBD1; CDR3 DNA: TGTGCCAGCAGACAGGGGCCCGCTACAGGAAACACCATATATTTT; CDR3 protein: CASRQGPATGNTIYF
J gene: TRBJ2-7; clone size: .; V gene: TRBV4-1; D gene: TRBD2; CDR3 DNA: TGCGCCAGCAGCCAAGAGAGCGGGGCCTACGAGCAGTACTTC; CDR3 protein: CASSQESGAYEQYF
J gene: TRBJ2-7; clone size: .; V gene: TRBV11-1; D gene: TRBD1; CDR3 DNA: TGTGCCAGCAGATTACGACAGGGAAACTCCTACGAGCAGTACTTC; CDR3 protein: CASRLRQGNSYEQYF
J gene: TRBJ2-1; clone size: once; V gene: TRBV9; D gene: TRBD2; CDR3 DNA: TGTGCCAGCAGCGTAGACCTAGCGGGAGAGGGTGAGCAGTTCTTC; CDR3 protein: CASSVDLAGEGEQFF
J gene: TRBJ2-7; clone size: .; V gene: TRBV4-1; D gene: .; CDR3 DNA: TGCGCCAGCAGCCCAAATTTAGCGCCTTCCTACGAGCAGTACTTC; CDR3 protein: CASSPNLAPSYEQYF
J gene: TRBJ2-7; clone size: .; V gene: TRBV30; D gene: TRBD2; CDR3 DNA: TGTGCCTGGAGTCTTGGCGGGAGCGAGTACGAGCAGTACTTC; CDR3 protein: CAWSLGGSEYEQYF
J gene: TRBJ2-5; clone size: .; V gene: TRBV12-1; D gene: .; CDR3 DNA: TGTGCCAGCAGCTTACGGACGTGCGAGGCCCAGTACTTC; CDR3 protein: CASSLRTCEAQYF
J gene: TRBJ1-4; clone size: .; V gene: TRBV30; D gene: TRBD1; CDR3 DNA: TGTGCCTGGAGATATGGGACAGATCTAAATGAAAAACTGTTTTTT; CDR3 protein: CAWRYGTDLNEKLFF
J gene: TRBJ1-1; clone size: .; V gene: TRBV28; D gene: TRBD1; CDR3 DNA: TGTGCCAGCAGTTTGGCCCCCACAGGGGGCACTGAAGCTTTCTTT; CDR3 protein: CASSLAPTGGTEAFF